Shown below are 2 T cell receptor beta chains from a single sample sequenced in a study of glioma-infiltrating T cells after dendritic cell vaccination. The sample's time point: after dendritic cell vaccination, including at tumor progression/relapse. Sequencing used immunoSEQ multiplex PCR; TCRdb keeps in-frame clones, though not all of them. Here the sample spans about 90,000 clones, over 80% being singletons. The sample here was blood, taken after dendritic cell vaccination. These receptors were collected from a human donor with glioblastoma.

This chain joins TRBV6-5 and TRBJ2-3; weak D call: TRBD1 (7 bases). V lost 5 bases to trimming and J lost 5 bases, with 17 bases between them. This CDR3 comprises 15 residues. Germline V gene sequence: CDR1 MNHEY, CDR2 SVGAGI. This CDR3 is CASSGRGRGGDTQYF. In DNA form, the CDR3 reads TGTGCCAGCAGTGGAAGGGGGCGGGGTGGAGATACGCAGTATTTT.

This clone has more than one count but fewer than ten. The J gene is TRBJ1-2, the V gene TRBV6-5, with TRBD1 as a possible D gene (6 bases). Trimming left V 10 bases short and J 8 bases short, with 14 bases between. The CDR3 spans 11 residues. Germline V gene data show CDR1 as MNHEY and CDR2 as SVGAGI. CDR3 nucleotide sequence: TGTGCCACCGGGACATTAGGCGGCTACACCTTC. The encoded protein is CATGTLGGYTF.